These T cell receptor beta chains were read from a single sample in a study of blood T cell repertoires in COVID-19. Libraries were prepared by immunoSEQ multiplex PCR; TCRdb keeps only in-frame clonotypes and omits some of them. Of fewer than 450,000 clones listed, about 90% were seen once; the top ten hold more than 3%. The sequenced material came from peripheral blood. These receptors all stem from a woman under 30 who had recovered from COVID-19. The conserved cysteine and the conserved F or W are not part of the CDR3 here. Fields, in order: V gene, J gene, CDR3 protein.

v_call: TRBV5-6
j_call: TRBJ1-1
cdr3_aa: ASSPGVRDYTEAF

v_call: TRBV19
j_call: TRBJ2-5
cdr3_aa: ASSSRTEAKETQY

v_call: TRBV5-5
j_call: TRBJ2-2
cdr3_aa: ASSLRDTGTGELF

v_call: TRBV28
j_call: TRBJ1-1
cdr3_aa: ASSPRLMNTEAF

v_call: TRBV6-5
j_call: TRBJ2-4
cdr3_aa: ASTSGPWAKNIQY

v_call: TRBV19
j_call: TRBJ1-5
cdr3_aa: ASDGGRQPQH

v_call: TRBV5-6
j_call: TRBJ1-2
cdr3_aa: ASSHTGRNNYGYT

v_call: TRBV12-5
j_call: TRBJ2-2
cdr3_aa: ASGLTGELF

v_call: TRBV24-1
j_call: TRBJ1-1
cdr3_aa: ATSPDGVEAF

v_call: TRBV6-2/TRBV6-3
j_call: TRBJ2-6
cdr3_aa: ASSHPRQGGANVLT

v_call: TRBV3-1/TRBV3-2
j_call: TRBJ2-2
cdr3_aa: ASSQGRSGELF

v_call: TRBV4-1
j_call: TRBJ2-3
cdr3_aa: ASSVGAGVITDTQY

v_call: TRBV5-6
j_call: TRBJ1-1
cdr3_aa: ASSFLARGTTKAF

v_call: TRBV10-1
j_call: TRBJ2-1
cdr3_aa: ASSEIASGKNEQF

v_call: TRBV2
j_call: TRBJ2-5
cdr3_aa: ASSESYGQETQY

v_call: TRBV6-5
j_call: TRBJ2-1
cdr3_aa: ASRRQGAINEQF

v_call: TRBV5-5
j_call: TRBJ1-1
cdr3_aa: ASSFLGPVGTEAF

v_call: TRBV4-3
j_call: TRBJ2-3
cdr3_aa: ASSQDRGTVPSADTQY

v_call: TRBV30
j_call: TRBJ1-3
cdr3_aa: AWNYAVSSSGNTIY

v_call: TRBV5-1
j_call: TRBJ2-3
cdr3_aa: ASRGDIGDTQY

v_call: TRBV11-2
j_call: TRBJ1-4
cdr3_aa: ASSNIGVELEKLF

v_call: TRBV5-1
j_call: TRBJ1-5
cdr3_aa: ASSLAGGNQPQH

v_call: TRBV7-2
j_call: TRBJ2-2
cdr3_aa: ASSGTGGGGELF

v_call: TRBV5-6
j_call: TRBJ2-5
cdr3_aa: ASSLPLRTGSEETQY

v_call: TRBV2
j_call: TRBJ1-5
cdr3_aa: ASSGGTVLPQH

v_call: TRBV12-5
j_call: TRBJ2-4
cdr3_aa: ASGLVLGRAGDIQY

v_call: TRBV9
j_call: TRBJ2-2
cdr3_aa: ASSVTAGAVGELF

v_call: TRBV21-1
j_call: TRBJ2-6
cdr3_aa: ASSALRLFGANVLT

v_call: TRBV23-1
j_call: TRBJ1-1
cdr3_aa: ASSQWEGPEAF

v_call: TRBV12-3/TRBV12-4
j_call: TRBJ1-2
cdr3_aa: ASSFSGYGYT

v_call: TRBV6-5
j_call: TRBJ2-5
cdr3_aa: ASTSGGARETQY

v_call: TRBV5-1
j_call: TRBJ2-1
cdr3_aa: ASSIAGERSKEQF

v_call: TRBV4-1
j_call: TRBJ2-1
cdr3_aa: ASSQLSGYSYNEQF

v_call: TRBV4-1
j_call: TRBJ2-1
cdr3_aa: ASSQDVGAYNEQF

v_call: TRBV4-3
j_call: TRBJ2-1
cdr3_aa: ASSQDLGLAGHNEQF

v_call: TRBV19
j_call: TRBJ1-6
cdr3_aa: ASSPGTQNSPLH

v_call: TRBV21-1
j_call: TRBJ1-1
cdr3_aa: ASRGGQAF

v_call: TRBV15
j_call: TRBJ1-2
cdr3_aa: ATSKDTDRSYGYT

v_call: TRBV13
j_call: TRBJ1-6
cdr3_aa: ASSPRQNSPLH

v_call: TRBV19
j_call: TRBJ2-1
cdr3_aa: ASSWDSGSRINEQF